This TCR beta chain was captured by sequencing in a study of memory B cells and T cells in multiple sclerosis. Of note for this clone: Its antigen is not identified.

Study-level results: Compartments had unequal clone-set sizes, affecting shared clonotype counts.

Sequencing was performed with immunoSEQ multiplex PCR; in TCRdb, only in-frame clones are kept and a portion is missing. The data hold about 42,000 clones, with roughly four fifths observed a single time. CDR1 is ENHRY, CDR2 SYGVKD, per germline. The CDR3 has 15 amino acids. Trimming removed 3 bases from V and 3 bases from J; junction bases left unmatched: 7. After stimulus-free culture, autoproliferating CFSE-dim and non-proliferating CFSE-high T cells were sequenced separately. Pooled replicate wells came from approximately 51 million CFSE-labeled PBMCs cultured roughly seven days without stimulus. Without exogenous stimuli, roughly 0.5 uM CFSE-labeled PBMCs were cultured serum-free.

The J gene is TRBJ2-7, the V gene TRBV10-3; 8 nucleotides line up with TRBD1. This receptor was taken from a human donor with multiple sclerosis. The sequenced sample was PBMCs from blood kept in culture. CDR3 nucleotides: TGTGCCATCAGTGACGTAGGACAGGGACTCTACGAGCAGTACTTC. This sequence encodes CAISDVGQGLYEQYF.